This TCR beta chain derives from a study of naive and memory T cell subsets listed by TCRdb under 2017. For the study in its entirety: The study applied an open-source, UMI-based TCR alpha and beta sequencing pipeline to sorted naive and memory peripheral blood T cell subsets. IgG serology results and the functional CMV T cell responses were in complete agreement. RNA was DNase-treated and reverse transcribed with TCR constant-region primers, mostly using SuperScript III.

V ends up 4 bases short and J 1 base short, with an unmatched junction base count of 1. The CDR3, cysteine through phenylalanine, is 14 amino acids long. The entry retains the CDR3 DNA only, 42 bases that are in frame from base 1. From a lookup of the germline V gene, CDR1 and CDR2 are MDHEN and SYDVKM. The paper as a whole reports these results and caveats: The abundance of TCRs followed a power law with an exponent that differed between naive and memory subsets yet stayed consistent across the three individuals. After error correction, only a single occurrence was seen for over 90% of naive TCR sequences, so much steeper abundance distributions were produced than in memory subsets. A clonotype was defined as a single alpha or beta chain sequence rather than as a paired alpha/beta receptor. RNA-based TCR counts may be affected by expression changes linked to T cell activation and differentiation. The repertoire findings for the naive and memory subsets could not be validated against a ground truth because none was available. In both CD4 and CD8 cells, the Gini index increased while Shannon and inverse Simpson diversity decreased from naive through CM, EM and EMRA.

To prepare the library, UMI-ligation and nested PCR was applied. An equimolar mix of two oligonucleotides covering both TRBC1 and TRBC2 was used as the beta constant-region primer. Four rounds of PCR were used to amplify ligated cDNA, with nested alpha and beta constant-region primers being used together with the SP2 primer. A single-stranded oligonucleotide bearing the SP2 primer plus a 12-nucleotide UMI was ligated onto the 3' end of the cDNA by T4 RNA ligase 1. Incubation of the ligation reaction lasted about 19-24 hours at 16 degrees C. To avoid over-amplification, PCR2 was usually performed as a SYBR Green qPCR and halted once a predetermined threshold was reached. Every purification after the first one was done using Agencourt AMPure XP magnetic beads. Libraries were quantified by Qubit and checked on a TapeStation, with a main peak expected near 650 bp. The pooled libraries were sequenced on an Illumina MiSeq using v2 2x251 paired-end kits, which usually yielded about 0.95-2.1 million reads per sample. Each sample library was pooled at about 4 nM, and roughly 4.5-7.5% PhiX was included to improve cluster recognition. The study's processing was this. Decombinator assigned V and J genes to Demultiplexor-processed FASTQ reads by tag matching, allowing a single base-pair mismatch. Collapsinator relied on UMIs to fix sequencing errors as well as frequency errors caused by PCR heterogeneity. TCRs were translated and CDR3s were extracted from the conserved cysteine to the FGXG phenylalanine by CDR3Translator, with non-productive sequences being flagged. Gini, Shannon entropy and inverse Simpson indices were calculated on repertoires subsampled to equal numbers of UMI-defined TCRs. Clonotype abundance distributions were fitted to a power law by maximum likelihood within the linear range. When run on a single naive CD8 sample, MIGEC and the pipeline yielded similar UMI counts, similar unique TCR numbers and similar clonal distributions. A set of some 7,000 CMV-associated CDR3 sequences, compiled from VDJdb and a published dataset, was used to search the repertoires. TCRdb reanalyzed the raw reads on its own, using fastp at Q25 for trimming and MiXCR for clone calling, and kept in-frame beta chains. Records with the same CDR3 protein are collapsed into one entry carrying the most frequent genes and DNA. TCRdb, not the authors, supplied the V and J calls. The table for this sample lists 120,000 or so distinct CDR3 sequences; 35% to 45% of them were counted only once. The ten largest make up approximately 0.9% of the sample.

From the second PCR step on, the TCR alpha and beta chain libraries were amplified in separate reactions. The CMV status of each donor was determined by measuring IFNgamma production from CD4+ T cells after fresh PBMCs had been stimulated overnight with CMV viral lysate. Using Miltenyi beads, CD4 T cells were first positively selected, and CD8 T cells were then positively selected from the CD4-negative fraction. Cells were stained for CD3, CD4, CD8, CD45RA, CD27 and a live/dead dye and were sorted on a BD Aria II into four subsets based on CD45RA and CD27. Three healthy volunteers provided blood, and the blood of each volunteer was split into CD4 and CD8 T cells and then into four differentiation subsets. Roughly 0.11 L of peripheral blood was collected from each donor, and PBMC were isolated by Ficoll-Paque PLUS density-gradient centrifugation. After sorting, cells were lysed in RLT buffer, RNA was extracted using a Qiagen RNeasy kit, and the extracted RNA was stored at -80 degrees C.

With regard to this clonotype: No cognate antigen has been identified for it. No quality values exist for individual bases; no much larger clone is one base distant.

The receptor was isolated from a human donor in good health. Sequencing used central memory CD4+ T cells from blood. The intended sense of this specimen's cell subset or site label: central memory, CD45RA- CD27+. The chain uses TRBV28 and TRBJ1-3, and TRBD1 aligns with 7 junction nucleotides. This receptor has the CDR3 CASSSTGSGNTIYF. The nucleotide sequence is TGTGCCAGCAGTTCGACAGGGTCTGGAAACACCATATATTTT.